This passage covers 27 T cell receptor beta chains from one sample sequenced in a study of blood T cell repertoires in COVID-19. The repertoire was sequenced with immunoSEQ multiplex PCR; TCRdb's copy has only in-frame clones and lacks some. The sample carries 80,000 to 130,000 clones, just over 85% recorded once. Sequencing used PBMCs or T cells enriched from blood (not recorded which). The receptors here all came from a woman in her 50s who had recovered from COVID-19.

This sequence joins TRBV6-6 and TRBJ2-7; 12 nucleotides agree with TRBD2. Germline V lookup: CDR1 MNHNY, CDR2 SVGAGI (reference sequence). The CDR3 totals 18 residues. V was pared by 5 bases and J by 1 base, with 12 bases of the junction left unmatched. The CDR3 sequence: CASSPTSGGSGGSYEQYF. Here the CDR3 DNA reads TGTGCCAGCAGTCCGACTAGCGGGGGTTCAGGCGGTTCCTACGAGCAGTACTTC.

The V call is TRBV11-1, the J call TRBJ1-1, with D possibly matching TRBD1 (5 bases). This CDR3 has 13 residues. Germline loops: CDR1 SGHAT, CDR2 FQDESV (reference sequence). Trimming stripped 5 bases from V and 6 bases from J, with 13 bases between. CDR3 in amino acids: CASSRLGGAEAFF. The CDR3 DNA reads as TGTGCCAGCAGCCGGCTGGGAGGGGCTGAAGCTTTCTTT.

The chain uses TRBV15 and TRBJ2-5, with TRBD2 as a possible D gene (6 bases). CDR1 LNHNV and CDR2 YYDKDF come from the germline V gene (reference sequence). The V gene lost 3 bases and the J gene lost 4 bases, with 12 bases spanning the gap. The CDR3 spans 14 residues. CDR3: CATSSGSARETQYF. The CDR3 DNA reads TGTGCCACCAGCAGCGGGAGTGCGAGAGAGACCCAGTACTTC.

The chain combines TRBV4-1 with TRBJ2-3, with TRBD2 matching 7 bases. Germline values: CDR1 MGHRA, CDR2 YSYEKL. V lost 4 bases, J lost 0 bases, and 7 bases stayed unmatched. This CDR3 has 16 amino acids. The CDR3: CASSLLTGGSTDTQYF. In DNA, the CDR3 is TGCGCCAGCAGCCTCCTTACGGGAGGTAGCACAGATACGCAGTATTTT.

This clone was recorded once. The chain couples TRBV5-1 to TRBJ1-4, with D tentatively TRBD1 (6 bases). Germline V gene sequence: CDR1 SGHRS, CDR2 YFSETQ. The CDR3 totals 15 residues. V was shortened by 4 bases and J by 8 bases, with 18 bases between the two germline ends. The CDR3 sequence: CASSAGRGYQEKLFF. The DNA of the CDR3 is TGCGCCAGCAGCGCAGGTAGGGGGTATCAAGAAAAACTGTTTTTT.

In this sample, this clone turned up a few times. The chain is built from TRBV7-9 and TRBJ2-3; TRBD2 matches at 8 bases. V was clipped by 6 bases and J by 0 bases; unmatched bases: 5. The CDR3 extends over 15 amino acids. Per the germline V gene, CDR1 is SEHNR and CDR2 is FQNEAQ (reference sequence). CDR3 bases: TGTGCCAGCAGGAAAAGCGGGGGAAGCACAGATACGCAGTATTTT. Protein sequence: CASRKSGGSTDTQYF.

V is TRBV30 and J is TRBJ2-2; 7 bases match TRBD2. The V segment lost 3 bases and the J segment 7 bases; nucleotides outside the gene matches: 5. CDR3 length equals 13 residues. The germline V gene encodes CDR1 GTSNPN and CDR2 SVGIG (reference sequence). The CDR3 spells CAWSAAGNGELFF. CDR3 bases: TGTGCCTGGAGCGCAGCGGGGAACGGGGAGCTGTTTTTT.

The chain is built from TRBV9 and TRBJ2-7; 7 bases fit TRBD2. Germline V gene data show CDR1 as SGDLS and CDR2 as YYNGEE. The CDR3 spans 14 residues. Germline trimming cut 4 bases from V and 0 bases from J; bases unmatched to any gene: 4. The CDR3 is CASSPGGSSYEQYF. The CDR3 DNA follows: TGTGCCAGCAGCCCAGGCGGGAGCTCCTACGAGCAGTACTTC. Based on the CDR3 plus reference TRBV9 and TRBJ2-7, the full variable domain is DSGVTQTPKHLITATGQRVTLRCSPRSGDLSVYWYQQSLDQGLQFLIQYYNGEERAKGNILERFSAQQFPDLHSELNLSSLELGDSALYFCASSPGGSSYEQYFGPGTRLTVT.

In its sample, this clone was seen a few times. This rearrangement joins TRBV9 to TRBJ2-3, with 8 bases identical to TRBD2. CDR3 length equals 14 residues. Trimming removed 3 bases from V and 1 base from J; junction bases left unmatched: 1. CDR1 is SGDLS, CDR2 YYNGEE, per germline. The CDR3 spells CASSELAGTDTQYF. Written as DNA, the CDR3 is TGTGCCAGCAGCGAACTAGCGGGCACAGATACGCAGTATTTT.

This chain uses TRBV7-2 with TRBJ2-7, with a tentative D call TRBD2 (6 bases). Germline CDR1 reads SGHTA; CDR2 reads FQGNSA. The ends were cut back, 4 bases at V and 2 bases at J, with 12 bases in the middle. The CDR3 is 14 amino acids. Here the CDR3 DNA reads TGTGCCAGCAGCTGGGGTCGGGGGACCTACGAGCAGTACTTC. Protein sequence: CASSWGRGTYEQYF.

This chain uses TRBV6-1 with TRBJ1-2, with 10 bases identical to TRBD1. CDR3 length equals 17 residues. The trim removed 0 bases at V and 6 bases at J, leaving 10 bases unmatched. Germline assignment: CDR1 MNHNS and CDR2 SASEGT. The CDR3: CASSEAGQGRDSNGYTF. CDR3 sequence (DNA): TGTGCCAGCAGTGAAGCGGGACAGGGGAGGGATTCGAATGGCTACACCTTC.

This chain links TRBV7-6 with TRBJ2-4, with D perhaps TRBD2 (5 bases). Germline loops: CDR1 SGHVS, CDR2 FNYEAQ. The CDR3 is 15 residues long. V gave up 5 bases and J gave up 2 bases, with 13 bases separating them. The CDR3 nucleotides are TGTGCCAGCAGCCCGCGTGGAGGCCCCAAAAACATTCAGTACTTC. Translated: CASSPRGGPKNIQYF.

This chain connects TRBV11-3 to TRBJ2-7; 9 bases fit TRBD1. V lost 0 bases and J lost 3; bases outside the gene matches: 6. CDR1 SGHNT and CDR2 YENEEA come from the germline V gene. The CDR3 contains 16 residues. For the CDR3, the DNA is TGTGCCAGCAGCTTAGATTTTGGGACAGGGAACTACGAGCAGTACTTC. Amino acids: CASSLDFGTGNYEQYF.

The rearrangement links TRBV5-6 to TRBJ2-5, with 7 bases matching TRBD2. CDR1 and CDR2 (germline): SGHDT, YYEEEE. V shed 4 bases, J shed 5 bases, and the junction held 8 bases outside the gene matches. The CDR3 runs to 14 residues. The CDR3: CASSPVFSGETQYF. The CDR3 coding sequence is TGTGCCAGCAGCCCCGTTTTTAGCGGGGAGACCCAGTACTTC.

The genes are TRBV28 and TRBJ1-3, with no clear D. The CDR3 runs to 14 residues. The V end lost 3 bases, the J end lost 2 bases, and 8 bases lay between the germline ends. Germline CDR1 is MDHEN and CDR2 is SYDVKM. Written as DNA, the CDR3 is TGTGCCAGCAGTTTTGGAGGTCCTGGAAACACCATATATTTT. Protein sequence: CASSFGGPGNTIYF.

The chain employs TRBV2 and TRBJ1-2, with D tentatively TRBD1 (5 bases). Germline V gene lookup returns CDR1 SNHLY and CDR2 FYNNEI. The CDR3 is made up of 14 amino acids. V was cut by 6 bases and J by 0 bases, with 11 bases left in between. The DNA of the CDR3 is TGTGCCAGCAGGGGGCAGTCCGCTAACTATGGCTACACCTTC. Translation: CASRGQSANYGYTF.

The rearrangement links TRBV5-6 to TRBJ2-7; D remains ambiguous. Germline-derived CDR1 and CDR2 are SGHDT and YYEEEE. This CDR3 has 12 residues. V was cut by 0 bases and J by 5 bases, with 6 bases left in between. The CDR3 is CASSLAGDEQYF. The CDR3, as DNA: TGTGCCAGCAGCTTGGCGGGTGACGAGCAGTACTTC.

The rearrangement joins TRBV7-9 to TRBJ1-4; D possibly corresponds to TRBD1 (5 bases). The CDR3 spans 13 residues. Trimming stripped 3 bases from V and 7 bases from J, with 9 bases between. CDR1 SEHNR and CDR2 FQNEAQ come from the germline V gene (reference sequence). The CDR3 protein is CASSLGTVEKLFF. CDR3 nucleotides: TGTGCCAGCAGCTTGGGGACTGTTGAAAAACTGTTTTTT.

The CDR3 loop reads CASSPSQETQYF. In DNA form, the CDR3 reads TGTGCCAGCTCACCGAGCCAAGAGACCCAGTACTTC. The chain links TRBV18 to TRBJ2-5; D is undetermined. The germline CDR1 and CDR2 sequences are KGHSH and LQKENI. V lost 3 bases, J lost 1 base, and 3 bases lay in between. The CDR3 sequence is 12 residues long.

This clone was seen only a few times. The chain recombines TRBV15 with TRBJ2-3; tentatively, D is TRBD2 (6 bases). V was shortened by 3 bases and J by 0 bases, with 13 bases between the two germline ends. The CDR3 runs 16 residues. Germline V gene data show CDR1 as LNHNV and CDR2 as YYDKDF (reference sequence). CDR3 amino acids: CATSSGGATSTDTQYF. The CDR3, as DNA: TGTGCCACCAGCAGTGGAGGGGCCACTAGCACAGATACGCAGTATTTT.

The genes are TRBV28 and TRBJ2-1, with 13 bases aligning to TRBD2. The CDR3 has 19 amino acids. The V gene's germline CDR1 is MDHEN and CDR2 SYDVKM. V gave up 4 bases and J gave up 1 base; unmatched junction bases: 10. The CDR3, as DNA: TGTGCCAGCAGTTCACTAGCGGGAGGGTACGGCTGGTCCTACAATGAGCAGTTCTTC. Protein product: CASSSLAGGYGWSYNEQFF.

J is TRBJ1-2 and V is TRBV2, with no clear D. The CDR3 extends over 13 amino acids. Trimming cost V 6 bases and J 8 bases, with 16 bases left between them. Germline CDR1 reads SNHLY; CDR2 reads FYNNEI. The CDR3 loop reads CASSVESLSGYTF. Written as DNA, the CDR3 is TGTGCCAGCAGCGTAGAAAGCTTGTCGGGCTACACCTTC.

The chain employs TRBV28 and TRBJ1-3; D may be TRBD1 (5 bases). The CDR3 is 14 residues long. V gave up 6 bases and J gave up 0 bases, with 9 bases separating them. The germline gives CDR1 MDHEN, CDR2 SYDVKM. This chain's CDR3 is CASRGLISGNTIYF. In nucleotides, the CDR3 is TGTGCCAGCAGGGGACTCATCTCTGGAAACACCATATATTTT.

The rearrangement joins TRBV14 to TRBJ1-1; no clear D. CDR1 SGHDN and CDR2 FVKESK come from the germline V gene. V was shortened by 2 bases and J by 0 bases, with 4 bases between the two germline ends. The CDR3 is 13 amino acids. CDR3 sequence: CASSQQMNTEAFF. The CDR3 DNA sequence: TGTGCCAGCAGCCAACAGATGAACACTGAAGCTTTCTTT.

V and J are TRBV12-3 or TRBV12-4 and TRBJ1-1; a possible D gene is TRBD1 (6 bases). V lost 8 bases to trimming and J lost 1 base, with 11 bases between them. The length of the CDR3 is 13 residues. Here the CDR3 reads CASGGHQNTEAFF. CDR3 nucleotide sequence: TGTGCCAGCGGGGGACATCAGAACACTGAAGCTTTCTTT.

The V call is TRBV13, the J call TRBJ1-4, with D tentatively TRBD1 (6 bases). V was cut by 4 bases and J by 8 bases, with 11 bases left in between. The CDR3 covers 13 residues. Per the germline V gene, CDR1 is PRHDT and CDR2 is FYEKMQ (reference sequence). CDR3 sequence reads: CASSSPRGEKLFF. CDR3 bases: TGTGCCAGCAGCTCCCCCAGGGGAGAAAAACTGTTTTTT.

The chain uses TRBV2 and TRBJ1-4; 8 positions match TRBD1. CDR1 and CDR2 (germline): SNHLY, FYNNEI. Trimming at V came to 1 base and at J to 7 bases, leaving 11 bases not matched to a gene. The CDR3 is 17 amino acids. CDR3: CASSEGRTGFGFEKLFF. The CDR3 DNA follows: TGTGCCAGCAGTGAAGGTCGGACAGGGTTTGGGTTTGAAAAACTGTTTTTT.